What follows describes a single TCR beta chain. The antigen remains unidentified. This specimen comes from a study of OX40 agonist ivuxolimab in advanced cancers. Study results and limitations: Expanded clones were, on average, more numerous in CD8+ T cells than in CD4+. Dose levels from 0.1 to 3.0 mg/kg saw CD4+ and CD8+ blood T cells expand clonally by week 6.

This table comes from immunoSEQ multiplex PCR, and its TCRdb copy is limited to in-frame clones, with some not included. The sample includes 77,000 or so clones, 85% to 90% seen only once; the top ten take under 2.5%. Unmatched junction bases numbered 4, after V lost 3 bases and J lost 5 bases. The CDR3 runs to 14 residues. Looked up from germline, CDR1 is SGHTA and CDR2 is FQGNSA. Systemic immunosuppression or a history of autoimmune disease excluded patients. This sequence was found in an adult with an advanced solid tumor such as melanoma, head and neck, liver or kidney cancer. The chain uses TRBV7-2 and TRBJ2-3; 8 bases line up with TRBD2. Specimen: CD4+ or CD8+ T cells sorted from blood, collected in a trial of the OX40 agonist ivuxolimab. CDR3 protein: CASSFSGGGDTQYF. The CDR3 DNA reads TGTGCCAGCAGCTTCAGCGGGGGAGGAGATACGCAGTATTTT.